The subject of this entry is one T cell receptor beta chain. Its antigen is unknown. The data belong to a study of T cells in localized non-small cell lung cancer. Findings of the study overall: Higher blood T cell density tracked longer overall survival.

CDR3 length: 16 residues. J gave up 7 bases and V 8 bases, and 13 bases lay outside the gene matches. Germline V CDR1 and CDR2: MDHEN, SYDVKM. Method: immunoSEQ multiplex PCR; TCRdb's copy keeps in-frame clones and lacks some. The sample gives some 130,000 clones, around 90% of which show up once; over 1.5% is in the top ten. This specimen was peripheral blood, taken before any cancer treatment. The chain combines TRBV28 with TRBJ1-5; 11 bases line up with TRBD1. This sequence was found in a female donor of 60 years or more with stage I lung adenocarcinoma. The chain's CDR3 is CASEDRGLNSVQPQHF. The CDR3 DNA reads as TGTGCCAGCGAGGACAGGGGGCTAAACTCGGTGCAGCCCCAGCATTTT.